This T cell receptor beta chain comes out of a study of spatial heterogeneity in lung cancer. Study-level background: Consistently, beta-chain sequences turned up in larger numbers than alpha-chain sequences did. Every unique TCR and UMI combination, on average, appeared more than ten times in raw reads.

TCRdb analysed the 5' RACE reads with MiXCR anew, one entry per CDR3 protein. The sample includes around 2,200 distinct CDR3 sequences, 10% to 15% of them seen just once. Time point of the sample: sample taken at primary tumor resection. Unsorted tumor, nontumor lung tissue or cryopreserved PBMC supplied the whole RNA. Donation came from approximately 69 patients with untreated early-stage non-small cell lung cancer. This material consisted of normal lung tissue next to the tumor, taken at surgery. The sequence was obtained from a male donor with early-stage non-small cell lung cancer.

CDR3 region: CASSTGGYGYTF. The CDR3, as DNA: TGTGCCAGCAGCACAGGGGGCTATGGCTACACCTTC. The chain carries TRBV7-9 and TRBJ1-2, with 8 bases fitting TRBD1. Germline lookup yields CDR1 SEHNR and CDR2 FQNEAQ (reference sequence). The CDR3 covers 12 residues. V was pared by 5 bases and J by 4 bases, with 0 bases of the junction left unmatched. Full variable domain (missing parts from reference TRBV7-9 and TRBJ1-2): DTGVSQNPRHKITKRGQNVTFRCDPISEHNRLYWYRQTLGQGPEFLTYFQNEAQLEKSRLLSDRFSAERPKGSFSTLEIQRTEQGDSAMYLCASSTGGYGYTFGSGTRLTVV.